The present entry profiles one TCR beta chain with its context. Its specific antigen is unknown. No per-base quality is available; no much larger clone lies one base away. The sample is drawn from a study of cytomegalovirus exposure and HLA in healthy donors (dated by TCRdb to 2016 to 2017). Some background on the complete study: In an earlier analysis of under 750 of the donors, 250 to 350 Gb of sequence data and 95 million to 130 million unique TCR beta sequences from about 190 million T cells were reported. An early release covering roughly 580 HLA-typed donors comprised 300 to 350 gigabases of sequencing data and tens of millions of unique TCR sequences. Of the roughly 410 genotyped donors, 65% to 90% were placed in the genetic ancestry cluster associated with self-reported Caucasian donors. The study aimed to test whether cataloging public T cell receptors could reveal signatures of past pathogen exposure. The study used immunosequencing to profile the T cell repertoires of around 600 subjects and linked those repertoires to cytomegalovirus serostatus. A separate validation cohort of more than 100 different subjects was used in addition to the roughly 670-subject first cohort. High-throughput TCR immunosequencing, statistical association of individual TCRs with disease status, and machine learning were combined to predict cytomegalovirus infection status. A later analysis re-analyzed previously published TCR beta repertoires from 666 donors and added high-resolution HLA genotyping to study TCR occurrence patterns. Rather than drawing on any new phenotypic data, the later analysis identified candidate immune exposures from TCR beta sequences and the way those sequences occurred across donors. In an earlier analysis of roughly 540 of the donors, high-throughput TCR beta sequencing was used to judge whether each TCR beta V gene segment behaved as functional or pseudogenic. Donor age, sex, ethnicity and CMV serostatus were compiled together with the repertoire data. A later genetic analysis used genome-wide SNP genotypes for about 60% of the roughly 700 donors, treating that subset as a discovery cohort. All discovery cohort repertoires had been generated using a single sequencing platform. HLA typing covered class I and class II loci at four-digit resolution. Typing coverage differed by locus: A, B, C, DRB1 and DQB1 were typed in roughly 629-630 donors, DQA1 in about 560, DPA1 in around 610, and DPB1 in just under 490. Roughly 5 DR-DQ haplotypes were handled as single units for association and clustering because linkage in the cohort was strong. On average, roughly 240,000 unique TCR beta nucleotide sequences were sequenced per donor among 398 genotyped donors of the cohort, with 15% to 20% of those sequences being non-productive. Summary of the overall study and its limitations: In a later analysis, several top co-occurrence clusters were reported to appear linked to parvovirus B19, influenza, CMV and Epstein-Barr virus. In the study, 150 to 200 TCR beta chains were listed as associated with cytomegalovirus. Because some donors lacked HLA typing at each locus, the association tests relied only on the typed subset. According to a later analysis, most CMV-associated TCR beta chains appeared to be HLA-restricted, and the HLA associations seemed to be driven largely by CMV exposure. An earlier analysis of around 500 of the donors showed that most TCR beta V segments appeared in productive rearrangements either about 87% or about 30% of the time, which broadly matched IMGT annotations. Immune exposure information for the cohort was limited to CMV serostatus. In both the original and validation cohorts, the classifier was reported to diagnose cytomegalovirus status with high specificity and sensitivity. The authors suggested that the approach could potentially be generalized to other disease states and immunological phenotypes. While some public TCRs were present in many individuals, most TCR sequences turned up only very rarely across donors. A group of highly shared sequence variants was considered likely to be a technical artifact of the sequencing pipeline. The cohort was sequenced for TCR beta chains only, and without alpha or paired-chain data the features that could be detected were limited. Presence/absence analyses assumed roughly uniform sequencing depth across donors, an assumption that may not hold. When HLA alleles, especially DR and DQ, strongly co-occurred, TCR associations were difficult to assign to individual alleles. In a later analysis, more than 15,000 TCR beta sequences were associated with specific HLA alleles at a false discovery rate of 0.05. Compared with the approximately 710-donor mean, donors in an Asian-associated ancestry cluster had fewer N-insertions in productive TCRs, according to a later genetic analysis. In vitro tests confirmed that a few of the cytomegalovirus-associated TCR beta chains recognize cytomegalovirus antigens. Linkage disequilibrium might explain the correlated functional status among segregating V segments, but an unknown experimental factor could not be ruled out. Because counts were too low, around 18 rarely observed V segments, including chromosome 9 orphons, were left out of the earlier analysis of about 620 of the donors. A later genetic analysis associated a missense DCLRE1C variant with V-gene and J-gene trimming of TCR beta chains, and an independent cohort replicated the association. A later analysis found that HLA-associated TCR beta chains were more clonally expanded and had lower generation probabilities than equally common non-associated chains. In a later analysis, TCR association rates were found to vary across HLA loci, with the most associated TCRs seen for DRB1 alleles and the fewest for HLA-C alleles. A further reported finding was that TCR beta sequences accurately predicted the HLA-A and HLA-B alleles for most subjects in the first cohort.

Libraries were prepared through the immunoSEQ multiplex PCR assay. A mixture of 60 forward primers for TCR Vbeta segments and 13 reverse primers for TCR Jbeta segments was used in the multiplex PCR. The CDR3 region of rearranged TCR beta genes was amplified from genomic DNA by a multiplex PCR assay. The amplified TCR beta libraries were sequenced on the Illumina HiSeq System as 87-base-pair reads. On the authors' methods: A later analysis counted some 80 million unique TCR beta chains across the 650 to 700 repertoires, and 10 million to 11 million of these chains were shared by at least two donors. Raw reads were error-corrected and collapsed into unique sequences by a nearest-neighbor algorithm in which closely related sequences were merged to remove PCR and sequencing errors. To assign V, D and J gene segments, CDR3 sequences were aligned to IMGT reference sequences. For a sequence to be retained, a match of at least six nucleotides was required to both a V gene segment and a J gene segment. Rearrangements were called productive when the CDR3 lacked stop codons and stayed in frame with V and J; all others were non-productive. CDR3 was defined according to IMGT convention as the region running from the second conserved V-encoded cysteine to the conserved J-encoded phenylalanine. Sequences without an unambiguous match to a single V gene segment were excluded from the earlier analysis of approximately 600 of the donors. In an earlier analysis of more than 500 of the donors, a V segment was called functional when productive rearrangements were above 56.7%, and segregating when the standard deviation between donors exceeded 5%. A statistical classification framework was built to diagnose cytomegalovirus status from the catalog of TCR beta chain sequences. V and J gene assignment, in a later analysis, came from comparing TCR nucleotide sequences with IMGT/GENE-DB human TR gene sequences. In a later analysis, CDR3 sequences and most-parsimonious VDJ recombination scenarios were assigned using the TCRdist pipeline. In a later analysis, every TCR beta chain was defined by the combination of its CDR3 amino acid sequence and its V-gene family, and reads without a unique V-gene family were dropped. A later analysis removed several hundred highly shared, low-generation-probability nucleotide sequences to deal with suspected cross-contamination and a sequencing artifact. In a later analysis, a clonal expansion index was calculated for each public chain from normalized within-repertoire ranks of inferred template counts. Generation probabilities in a later analysis came from a VDJ recombination model fitted to out-of-frame rearrangements, and those results were checked against IGoR. A later analysis scored TCR-TCR, TCR-HLA and TCR-CMV co-occurrence with hypergeometric tests, applying a repertoire-size bias correction to TCR pairs. In a later analysis, false discovery rates were estimated by permuting HLA or CMV assignments 20 times. In a later analysis, co-occurring TCRs were grouped with DBSCAN, and TCRdist sequence similarity was added when clustering was performed within HLA-allele-positive subsets. Repertoires with fewer than 30,000 or more than 120,000 public chains were left out of co-occurrence clustering, as were a handful of repertoires with anomalous nucleotide sharing. Imported from immuneACCESS, the table was reduced by TCRdb to in-frame sequences with V and J called. These copies leave out some clones; in studies compared against another copy, an unresolved V gene accounts for under half, and the cause of the remainder is not known. D and trimming were read from the DNA, whereas the V and J calls and clone size are those reported in that table. The sample profile shows roughly 190,000 clones; approximately 59% of them were found once. The top ten constitute roughly 2.9% of the sample.

The cohort consisted of 600 to 750 healthy bone marrow donors. At the time of sampling, every cohort member was nominally healthy, though immune exposures that went unrecorded were likely present. The donor tested CMV seronegative and was one of the 352 seronegative cohort members. Each donor provided a peripheral blood sample, and peripheral blood mononuclear cells were used for TCR beta sequencing. The Qiagen DNeasy Blood Extraction Kit was used to extract genomic DNA from the blood cell samples. Sequencing was performed on PBMCs. The receptor's source is a man aged 40-55 years in good health and CMV-seronegative.

The sequenced DNA is TGTGCCACTCCCCTGTTCCCTAACTATGGCTACACCTTC. It encodes CATPLFPNYGYTF. The chain is assembled from TRBV30 and TRBJ1-2, with no reliable assignment of the D segment. The CDR3, from cysteine to phenylalanine, totals 13 residues. The entry retains the CDR3 DNA only, 39 bases that are in frame from base 1. Trimming removed 8 bases from V and 0 bases from J, leaving 13 bases between the germline ends. CDR1 GTSNPN and CDR2 SVGIG were looked up in the germline V gene (reference sequence). This CDR3, with the reference TRBV30 and TRBJ1-2 proteins standing in past its ends, gives the full variable domain SQTIHQWPATLVQPVGSPLSLECTVEGTSNPNLYWYRQAAGRGLQLLFYSVGIGQISSEVPQNLSASRPQDRQFILSSKKLLLSDSGFYLCATPLFPNYGYTFGSGTRLTVV.